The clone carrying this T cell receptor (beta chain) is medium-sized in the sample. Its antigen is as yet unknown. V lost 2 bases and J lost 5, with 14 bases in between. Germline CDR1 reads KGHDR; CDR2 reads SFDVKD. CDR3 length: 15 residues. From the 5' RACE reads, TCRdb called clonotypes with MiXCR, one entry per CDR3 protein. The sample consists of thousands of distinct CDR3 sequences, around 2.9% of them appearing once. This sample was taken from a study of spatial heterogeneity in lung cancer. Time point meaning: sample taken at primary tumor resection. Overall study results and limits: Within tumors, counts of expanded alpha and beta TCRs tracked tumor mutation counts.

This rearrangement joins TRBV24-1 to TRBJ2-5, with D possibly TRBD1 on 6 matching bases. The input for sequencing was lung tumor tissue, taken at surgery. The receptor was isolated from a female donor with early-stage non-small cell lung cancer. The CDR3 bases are TGTGCCACCAGTGATTCCCACAGGGTTGTGGAGACCCAGTACTTC. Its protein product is CATSDSHRVVETQYF.